Shown below are 32 T cell receptor beta chains from a single sample sequenced in a study of blood T cell repertoires in COVID-19. Libraries were prepared by immunoSEQ multiplex PCR; TCRdb keeps only in-frame clonotypes and omits some of them. The table lists about 40,000 clones, 75% to 90% of them singletons. The sample comprised peripheral blood. The receptors stem from an elderly woman with active COVID-19.

This clone was detected only once. The same CDR3 is also encoded by other DNA sequences in this sample. The chain combines TRBV5-4 with TRBJ2-5; a weak D match, TRBD2 (5 bases). Germline V gene data show CDR1 as SGHNT and CDR2 as YYREEE (reference sequence). With 0 bases removed from V and 5 bases from J, the gap between germline ends came to 11 bases. This CDR3 comprises 14 residues. DNA of the CDR3: TGTGCCAGCAGCTTGGCCGCTAGCCGGGAGACCCAGTACTTC. This sequence encodes CASSLAASRETQYF. Looking up the rest from reference TRBV5-4 and TRBJ2-5 gives the full variable domain: ETGVTQSPTHLIKTRGQQVTLRCSSQSGHNTVSWYQQALGQGPQFIFQYYREEENGRGNFPPRFSGLQFPNYSSELNVNALELDDSALYLCASSLAASRETQYFGPGTRLLVL.

The CDR3 region has the DNA TGCGCCAGCATTTCCTCAGGGAAAACTAATGAAAAACTGTTTTTT. Encoded protein: CASISSGKTNEKLFF. The rearrangement uses TRBV23-1 and TRBJ1-4, with D maybe TRBD1 (5 bases). TRBV23-1 is reported as an ORF; its role is uncertain. V was clipped by 7 bases and J by 1 base, with 13 bases between them. This CDR3 comprises 15 residues.

The chain has TRBV5-1 and TRBJ1-2, with 9 bases lining up with TRBD1. Germline lookup yields CDR1 SGHRS and CDR2 YFSETQ. The CDR3 is 13 amino acids. V lost 4 bases to trimming and J lost 8 bases; unmatched junction nucleotides: 6. CDR3 residues: CASSRRQGEGYTF. The CDR3 DNA is TGCGCCAGCAGCCGACGACAGGGGGAGGGCTACACCTTC.

In nucleotides, the CDR3 is TGTGCCAGTCAGACTCCAAACGGACAGTACAATGAGCAGTTCTTC. This codes for CASQTPNGQYNEQFF. The chain uses TRBV19 and TRBJ2-1; tentatively, D is TRBD1 (6 bases). Germline V gene lookup returns CDR1 LNHDA and CDR2 SQIVND (reference sequence). The germline V and J ends were trimmed by 8 bases and 4 bases, with 18 bases remaining between them. This CDR3 region has 15 residues.

The V and J genes are TRBV5-5 and TRBJ1-5, with TRBD1 matching 9 bases. Germline V CDR1 and CDR2: SGHKS, YYEKEE (reference sequence). V shed 2 bases, J shed 9 bases, and the junction held 9 bases outside the gene matches. The length of the CDR3 is 15 residues. The DNA of the CDR3 is TGTGCCAGCAGCTTTGAGGGACAGGGCACCCTGCCCCAGCATTTT. It is translated as CASSFEGQGTLPQHF.

This chain connects TRBV11-2 to TRBJ2-3; 8 nucleotides line up with TRBD2. J was trimmed by 2 bases and V by 4 bases; bases with no gene match: 2. Germline lookup yields CDR1 SGHAT and CDR2 FQNNGV. This CDR3 has 14 residues. This CDR3 reads CASSSGLDTDTQYF. The CDR3 DNA reads TGTGCCAGCAGCTCGGGACTAGACACAGATACGCAGTATTTT.

This clone came up once. The V call is TRBV7-2, the J call TRBJ1-2; no clear D gene. The CDR3 has 14 residues. The germline V gene has CDR1 SGHTA and CDR2 FQGNSA. V lost 3 bases, J lost 2 bases, and 10 bases lay in between. As DNA, the CDR3 is TGTGCCAGCAGCTTCGAGACTAACAACTATGGCTACACCTTC. Its translation: CASSFETNNYGYTF.

This clone occurred once. This chain connects TRBV7-8 to TRBJ2-7, with 9 positions matching TRBD1. CDR3 length: 12 amino acids. Germline values: CDR1 SGHVS, CDR2 FQNEAQ. Unmatched junction bases numbered 8, after V lost 5 bases and J lost 12 bases. CDR3 amino acids: CASSLGTGLTYF. DNA for the CDR3: TGTGCCAGCAGCCTGGGGACAGGGTTGACGTACTTC.

The gene calls are TRBV27 and TRBJ2-2; the match to TRBD1 covers 7 bases. CDR3 length: 15 residues. Germline values: CDR1 MNHEY, CDR2 SMNVEV (reference sequence). With 6 bases clipped from V and 3 bases from J, the junction kept 7 bases outside the gene matches. DNA of the CDR3: TGTGCCAGCAGCGCCGGGACAGCGGACACCGGGGAGCTGTTTTTT. Its translation is CASSAGTADTGELFF.

The chain couples TRBV5-4 to TRBJ2-2; 9 bases match TRBD1. The CDR3 is 15 amino acids. The ends lost 2 bases at V and 4 bases at J; junction bases unmatched: 3. Germline CDR1 SGHNT, CDR2 YYREEE (reference sequence). The CDR3 nucleotides read TGTGCCAGCAGCTTCGGACAGGGGCCCACCGGGGAGCTGTTTTTT. Translating gives CASSFGQGPTGELFF.

The chain links TRBV19 to TRBJ1-5; 9 nucleotides line up with TRBD1. V was pared by 6 bases and J by 8 bases, with 11 bases of the junction left unmatched. Per the germline V gene, CDR1 is LNHDA and CDR2 is SQIVND (reference sequence). The CDR3 runs to 15 residues. This chain's CDR3 is CASRLGQGYWEPQHF. In nucleotides, the CDR3 is TGTGCCAGTAGGCTGGGACAGGGCTACTGGGAGCCCCAGCATTTT. The full variable domain, with the rest looked up from reference TRBV19 and TRBJ1-5, is DGGITQSPKYLFRKEGQNVTLSCEQNLNHDAMYWYRQDPGQGLRLIYYSQIVNDFQKGDIAEGYSVSREKKESFPLTVTSAQKNPTAFYLCASRLGQGYWEPQHFGDGTRLSIL.

The chain carries TRBV12-3 or TRBV12-4 and TRBJ1-2; D call uncertain. Trimming took 2 bases from V and 0 from J, leaving 4 bases between them. CDR3 length: 13 amino acids. The DNA for the CDR3 is TGTGCCAGCAGTTTACGGGCTAACTATGGCTACACCTTC. Translating gives CASSLRANYGYTF.

This clone was observed a few times. The chain has TRBV10-1 and TRBJ2-5; D perhaps matches TRBD2 (5 bases). The CDR3 extends over 15 amino acids. Trimming stripped 0 bases from V and 2 bases from J, with 10 bases between. Germline V gene sequence: CDR1 WNHNN, CDR2 SYGVQD (reference sequence). CDR3 coding DNA: TGCGCCAGCAGTGAGTCGGTCGGGGATCAAGAGACCCAGTACTTC. It is translated as CASSESVGDQETQYF.

The chain is built from TRBV5-4 and TRBJ1-6; TRBD1 matches 8 bases. V was pared by 4 bases and J by 6 bases, with 3 bases of the junction left unmatched. Germline values: CDR1 SGHNT, CDR2 YYREEE (reference sequence). CDR3 size: 14 residues. This CDR3 is CASSVGQGNSPLHF. The CDR3 region has the DNA TGTGCCAGCAGCGTAGGACAGGGTAATTCACCCCTCCACTTT.

The rearrangement links TRBV4-3 to TRBJ2-7; no clear D gene. The CDR3 length is 14 residues. V was cut by 2 bases and J by 0 bases, with 8 bases left in between. Germline V lookup: CDR1 LGHNA, CDR2 YSLEER. The CDR3 sequence is CASSQLLSSYEQYF. CDR3 sequence (DNA): TGCGCCAGCAGCCAATTACTGAGCTCCTACGAGCAGTACTTC.

The chain combines TRBV7-3 with TRBJ2-7, with 10 positions matching TRBD2. The germline V gene has CDR1 SGHTA and CDR2 FQGTGA. This CDR3 region has 13 residues. V lost 3 bases and J lost 5; bases outside the gene matches: 1. The CDR3 here is CASSLLAGDEQYF. As DNA, the CDR3 is TGTGCCAGCAGCTTGCTAGCGGGGGACGAGCAGTACTTC.

The chain links TRBV4-3 to TRBJ1-1; 7 nucleotides line up with TRBD1. V lost 4 bases to trimming and J lost 0 bases; unmatched junction nucleotides: 5. The germline CDR1 and CDR2 sequences are LGHNA and YSLEER. The CDR3 contains 15 residues. The chain's CDR3 is CASSLQGSMNTEAFF. The CDR3 region has the DNA TGCGCCAGCAGCCTACAGGGGTCCATGAACACTGAAGCTTTCTTT.

V is TRBV28 and J is TRBJ1-3; D unresolved. The length of the CDR3 is 14 residues. Trimming took 2 bases from V and 2 from J, leaving 7 bases between them. Per the germline V gene, CDR1 is MDHEN and CDR2 is SYDVKM. As DNA, the CDR3 is TGTGCCAGCAGTTTACTCTCGGCTGGAAACACCATATATTTT. Its protein is CASSLLSAGNTIYF. Variable domain in full (rest from reference TRBV28 and TRBJ1-3): DVKVTQSSRYLVKRTGEKVFLECVQDMDHENMFWYRQDPGLGLRLIYFSYDVKMKEKGDIPEGYSVSREKKERFSLILESASTNQTSMYLCASSLLSAGNTIYFGEGSWLTVV.

The chain employs TRBV5-6 and TRBJ2-7; tentative D call: TRBD1 (6 bases). V was clipped by 1 base and J by 0 bases, with 11 bases between them. This CDR3 contains 15 residues. Looked up from germline, CDR1 is SGHDT and CDR2 is YYEEEE. CDR3 amino acids: CASSLTGYSSYEQYF. The CDR3 DNA sequence: TGTGCCAGCAGCTTGACAGGGTATAGCTCCTACGAGCAGTACTTC. Based on the CDR3 plus reference TRBV5-6 and TRBJ2-7, the full variable domain is DAGVTQSPTHLIKTRGQQVTLRCSPKSGHDTVSWYQQALGQGPQFIFQYYEEEERQRGNFPDRFSGHQFPNYSSELNVNALLLGDSALYLCASSLTGYSSYEQYFGPGTRLTVT.

The chain recombines TRBV6-2 or TRBV6-3 with TRBJ2-5, with 7 bases that match TRBD2. Losses at the gene ends were 2 bases for V and 1 base for J; bases not matched to a gene: 10. This CDR3 region has 17 residues. Germline V gene sequence: CDR1 MNHEY, CDR2 SVGEGT. The CDR3 sequence is CASSYVVGLGPQETQYF. CDR3 sequence (DNA): TGTGCCAGCAGTTACGTAGTCGGACTAGGACCCCAAGAGACCCAGTACTTC.

This clone has more than one count but fewer than ten. This chain connects TRBV29-1 to TRBJ2-7, with D perhaps TRBD1 (5 bases). The CDR3 loop spans 14 amino acids. The V end lost 3 bases, the J end lost 0 bases, and 12 bases lay between the germline ends. Germline V lookup: CDR1 SQVTM, CDR2 ANQGSEA. Here the CDR3 reads CSVDSQGSSYEQYF. DNA of the CDR3: TGCAGCGTTGACAGTCAGGGAAGCTCCTACGAGCAGTACTTC.

By share, this clone ranks as medium-sized. J is TRBJ1-1 and V is TRBV2; maybe TRBD1 (6 bases). There are 12 residues in the CDR3. Per germline, CDR1 SNHLY and CDR2 FYNNEI. V lost 6 bases, J lost 7 bases, and 12 bases lay in between. CDR3 nucleotides: TGTGCCAGCAGATTACAGGGCCGTGAAGCTTTCTTT. This gives the protein CASRLQGREAFF.

CDR3 DNA: TGTGCCAGCAGCCAGTTCGCAGTAGGGGGCGACGGTGGCTACACCTTC. It codes for CASSQFAVGGDGGYTF. The chain joins TRBV3-1 (or the pseudogene TRBV3-2) to TRBJ1-2, with TRBD1 matching over 7 bases. V shed 3 bases and J 7 bases; nucleotides not matched to a gene: 14. The CDR3 extends over 16 amino acids. Germline loops: CDR1 LGHDT, CDR2 YNNKEL (reference sequence).

This chain links TRBV27 with TRBJ1-6; D not resolved. The CDR3 runs 14 residues. Germline V gives CDR1 MNHEY, CDR2 SMNVEV (reference sequence). Between the trimmed V and J ends, which lost 7 bases and 7 bases, there was a span of 14 bases. DNA for the CDR3: TGTGCCAGCACCGGAGCAGCACCGAATTCACCCCTCCACTTT. This encodes CASTGAAPNSPLHF.

The chain links TRBV6-5 to TRBJ2-7; 9 positions agree with TRBD1. This CDR3 comprises 14 residues. Germline loops: CDR1 MNHEY, CDR2 SVGAGI. With V trimmed by 2 bases and J by 5 bases, 4 bases remained unmatched. CDR3 loop: CASSYAQGAHEQYF. Here the CDR3 DNA reads TGTGCCAGCAGTTACGCACAGGGGGCGCACGAGCAGTACTTC.

The chain is built from TRBV10-3 and TRBJ1-1, with D possibly being TRBD1 (6 bases). The germline V gene encodes CDR1 ENHRY and CDR2 SYGVKD. The CDR3 loop spans 14 amino acids. V was trimmed by 2 bases and J by 5 bases, leaving 12 bases between them. The CDR3 sequence is CAISEVRRGTEAFF. The CDR3 region has the DNA TGTGCCATCAGTGAGGTCCGAAGGGGGACTGAAGCTTTCTTT.

The chain combines TRBV7-8 with TRBJ1-5; D is ambiguous. The germline gives CDR1 SGHVS, CDR2 FQNEAQ. CDR3 size: 16 residues. V gave up 2 bases and J gave up 0 bases, with 11 bases separating them. CDR3 DNA: TGTGCCAGCAGCTTATCTAGTTCCGGTAGCAATCAGCCCCAGCATTTT. Protein product: CASSLSSSGSNQPQHF.

This sequence joins TRBV24-1 and TRBJ2-1; 7 nucleotides line up with TRBD1. CDR3 length: 15 amino acids. Germline-derived CDR1 and CDR2 are KGHDR and SFDVKD. J was trimmed by 4 bases and V by 7 bases; bases with no gene match: 9. Here the CDR3 DNA reads TGTGCCACCAGGGCCCGGGACAGCCTGTACAATGAGCAGTTCTTC. Protein: CATRARDSLYNEQFF.

The CDR3 region has the DNA TGTGCCAGCGCTGACGGCGGGTTTAATGAAAAACTGTTTTTT. It codes for CASADGGFNEKLFF. The chain has TRBV7-9 and TRBJ1-4; D not certain. This CDR3 is 14 amino acids long. Trimming removed 8 bases from V and 4 bases from J, with 14 bases in between. Germline-derived CDR1 and CDR2 are SEHNR and FQNEAQ (reference sequence).

This rearrangement joins TRBV5-4 to TRBJ1-3; 7 nucleotides agree with TRBD1. The CDR3 contains 16 residues. With V trimmed by 0 bases and J by 4 bases, 7 bases remained unmatched. Germline V gene sequence: CDR1 SGHNT, CDR2 YYREEE (reference sequence). DNA for the CDR3: TGTGCCAGCAGCTTGGGTCACAGGGGTGGCGGAAACACCATATATTTT. It encodes CASSLGHRGGGNTIYF.

In DNA form, the CDR3 reads TGTGCCAGCAGCAGTTACATCCGGGGGGGTACGCAGTATTTT. Translating gives CASSSYIRGGTQYF. V and J are TRBV6-5 and TRBJ2-3; 8 bases align to TRBD2. Germline loops: CDR1 MNHEY, CDR2 SVGAGI. This CDR3 comprises 14 residues. J lost 8 bases, V lost 6 bases, and 10 bases had no gene match.

The chain couples TRBV25-1 to TRBJ1-5; tentative D call: TRBD1 (5 bases). The germline gives CDR1 MGHDK, CDR2 SYGVNS. There are 13 residues in the CDR3. Trimming stripped 8 bases from V and 7 bases from J, with 15 bases between. CDR3 nucleotides: TGTGCCAGCCCTGACTGTTCAGGGCAGCCCCAGCATTTT. It is translated as CASPDCSGQPQHF.